The 17 T cell receptor beta chains below come from one sample, sequenced in a study of T cells after posttransplantation cyclophosphamide. Only in-frame clones appear in the TCRdb table, and some are missing; sequencing was by immunoSEQ multiplex PCR. Sampling found fewer than 3,000 clones, none seen once. Busulfan-fludarabine conditioning, marrow transplant, and cyclophosphamide on days +3 and +4 were administered. Specimen: PBMCs, collected 30 days after allogeneic stem cell transplant with posttransplant cyclophosphamide. Source of these receptors: a female patient aged 60 or older who received an allogeneic stem cell transplant from an unrelated donor, was CMV-positive, and had acute GVHD only. Some T cells may be transferred from the graft donor.

A few counts support this clone. A much larger clonotype is one base distant, so this may be a read error. This chain connects TRBV9 to TRBJ1-3; 7 bases are a match to TRBD1. The CDR3 has 15 residues. Germline loops: CDR1 SGDLS, CDR2 YYNGEE. The CDR3 is CASSEDGTAGNPIYF. CDR3 in DNA: TGTGCCAGCAGTGAGGACGGGACAGCTGGAAACCCCATATATTTT.

This clone has at least ten counts. The chain links TRBV4-3 to TRBJ2-1; 10 positions match TRBD1. Germline assignment: CDR1 LGHNA and CDR2 YSLEER. This CDR3 comprises 19 residues. After removal of 3 bases from V and 1 base from J, the junction contained 12 bases not matched to a gene. The CDR3 DNA follows: TGCGCCAGCAGCCATGTTCTTGGGGACAGGGGAACGTCCTACAATGAGCAGTTCTTC. Translation: CASSHVLGDRGTSYNEQFF.

This clone came up many times. The chain employs TRBV24-1 and TRBJ2-2; 7 bases fit TRBD1. The V segment lost 5 bases and the J segment 1 base; nucleotides outside the gene matches: 3. Germline-derived CDR1 and CDR2 are KGHDR and SFDVKD. CDR3 length: 15 amino acids. In DNA, the CDR3 is TGTGCCACCAGTGTGACAGGGAAGAACACCGGGGAGCTGTTTTTT. Its protein is CATSVTGKNTGELFF.

This clone was observed at least ten times. This chain links TRBV5-1 with TRBJ1-1; D perhaps matches TRBD1 (6 bases). CDR1 is SGHRS and CDR2 is YFSETQ in the germline V gene. V was pared by 0 bases and J by 0 bases, with 15 bases between. The CDR3 runs to 17 residues. The CDR3 nucleotides are TGCGCCAGCAGCTTGGGACAGGAGGGGTCCATGAACACTGAAGCTTTCTTT. Protein product: CASSLGQEGSMNTEAFF.

By its share, this clone is large. This rearrangement joins TRBV6-5 to TRBJ1-1, with D possibly being TRBD1 (6 bases). The CDR3 consists of 14 residues. Germline CDR1 and CDR2: MNHEY and SVGAGI. The ends were cut back, 5 bases at V and 11 bases at J, with 21 bases in the middle. The CDR3: CASSHPGQPNGAFF. The CDR3 DNA reads as TGTGCCAGCAGTCACCCCGGACAGCCTAACGGGGCTTTCTTT.

This clone was counted many times. The J gene is TRBJ1-2, the V gene TRBV6-6; TRBD1 might be the D (6 bases). This CDR3 contains 16 residues. Deletions cut 3 bases from V and 4 bases from J, with 18 bases between. Germline V gene sequence: CDR1 MNHNY, CDR2 SVGAGI (reference sequence). This CDR3 reads CASSYNPDSNPYGYTF. The CDR3 DNA sequence: TGTGCCAGCAGTTATAACCCGGACAGCAACCCCTATGGCTACACCTTC.

In its sample, this clone was seen many times. This chain uses TRBV6-2 or TRBV6-3 with TRBJ1-2; weak D call: TRBD1 (6 bases). CDR3 length: 12 residues. Germline values: CDR1 MNHEY, CDR2 SVGEGT. V gave up 2 bases and J gave up 7 bases, with 8 bases separating them. CDR3 region: CASSYNRVGYTF. The CDR3, as DNA: TGTGCCAGCAGTTACAACAGGGTTGGCTACACCTTC.

This clone was found many times. This chain uses TRBV6-5 with TRBJ1-6; 7 bases are a match to TRBD1. The trim removed 6 bases at V and 15 bases at J, leaving 11 bases unmatched. Germline V gene data show CDR1 as MNHEY and CDR2 as SVGAGI. This CDR3 is 13 amino acids long. In nucleotides, the CDR3 is TGTGCCAGCAGCGATCGGACAGGTACACTCCTCCACTTT. This encodes CASSDRTGTLLHF.

Many counts were recorded for this clone. The chain combines TRBV5-1 with TRBJ1-1, with TRBD1 matching over 10 bases. With V trimmed by 3 bases and J by 6 bases, 5 bases remained unmatched. This CDR3 contains 14 residues. Germline CDR1 reads SGHRS; CDR2 reads YFSETQ. The CDR3 is CASSYRQGAAEAFF. The CDR3 region has the DNA TGCGCCAGCAGCTATCGACAGGGGGCGGCTGAAGCTTTCTTT.

This clone was observed many times. The genes are TRBV10-3 and TRBJ2-3; tentative D call: TRBD1 (6 bases). The germline gives CDR1 ENHRY, CDR2 SYGVKD. The CDR3 extends over 14 amino acids. V was shortened by 9 bases and J by 4 bases, with 17 bases between the two germline ends. The CDR3 reads CAIRNRADADTQYF. In DNA, the CDR3 is TGTGCCATTCGCAACAGGGCCGATGCAGATACGCAGTATTTT.

This clone was seen many times. This chain connects TRBV28 to TRBJ2-6, with TRBD1 identical over 8 bases. CDR3 length equals 16 residues. CDR1 MDHEN and CDR2 SYDVKM come from the germline V gene. The J segment lost 1 base and the V segment lost 6 bases, leaving 5 bases of the junction unmatched. CDR3 sequence reads: CASRARGPSGANVLTF. The CDR3 DNA reads as TGTGCCAGCAGAGCCAGGGGGCCATCTGGGGCCAACGTCCTGACTTTC.

This clone was counted ten times or more. The CDR3 is CASSRYRGLGYEQYF. CDR3 sequence (DNA): TGCGCCAGCAGCCGATACAGGGGACTAGGGTACGAGCAGTACTTC. This chain connects TRBV4-3 to TRBJ2-7; the D gene is possibly TRBD2 (8 bases). Trimming shortened V by 4 bases and J by 4 bases, and 17 bases separated the two germline ends. The CDR3 has 15 residues. The germline CDR1 and CDR2 sequences are LGHNA and YSLEER.

The sample holds many counts of this clone. J is TRBJ1-5 and V is TRBV5-1; D possibly corresponds to TRBD1 (6 bases). CDR1 SGHRS and CDR2 YFSETQ come from the germline V gene. The CDR3 consists of 13 residues. V was shortened by 4 bases and J by 5 bases, with 10 bases between the two germline ends. CDR3 DNA sequence: TGCGCCAGCAGCCCGGAGGGGGATCAGCCCCAGCATTTT. The encoded protein is CASSPEGDQPQHF.

This clone is judged large. This chain connects TRBV6-6 to TRBJ2-1; TRBD1 is a possible D gene (5 bases). This CDR3 comprises 14 residues. Per the germline V gene, CDR1 is MNHNY and CDR2 is SVGAGI (reference sequence). V lost 5 bases, J lost 5 bases, and 13 bases lay in between. The CDR3 region is CASSGPKGHNEQFF. The CDR3 nucleotides are TGTGCCAGCAGTGGCCCAAAGGGGCACAATGAGCAGTTCTTC.

This clone was observed at least ten times. The V and J genes are TRBV30 and TRBJ1-2; D ambiguous. The V end was cut by 4 bases, the J end by 6 bases, with 6 bases between. The CDR3 consists of 10 residues. Germline V CDR1 and CDR2: GTSNPN, SVGIG (reference sequence). CDR3 nucleotide sequence: TGTGCCTGGAAACCGGATGGCTACACCTTC. Residues: CAWKPDGYTF.

This clone showed up many times. The V call is TRBV13, the J call TRBJ1-3; 7 bases fit TRBD1. Germline V gene data show CDR1 as PRHDT and CDR2 as FYEKMQ (reference sequence). Trimming took 0 bases from V and 11 from J; bases not matched to a gene: 10. This CDR3 contains 15 residues. This CDR3 is CASSLGTGRGKSIYF. In DNA, the CDR3 is TGTGCCAGCAGCTTAGGAACCGGCAGGGGGAAATCCATATATTTT.

This clone was seen at least ten times. This chain links TRBV7-3 with TRBJ2-7; D unclear. Germline V gives CDR1 SGHTA, CDR2 FQGTGA. CDR3 length: 13 residues. V gave up 0 bases and J gave up 3 bases, with 6 bases separating them. CDR3 nucleotides: TGTGCCAGCAGCTTAACGTCCGGCTACGAGCAGTACTTC. This encodes CASSLTSGYEQYF.